A single sample gave rise to the 14 T cell receptor beta chains below, sequenced in a study of CXCR3-negative and CXCR3-positive naive CD8 T cells. Each TRB cDNA library was prepared by 5' RACE (with UMI labels). Reprocessing the 5' RACE reads, TCRdb reports a single entry for every CDR3 protein and omits DNA. Its table lists 65,000 to 85,000 distinct CDR3 sequences. The sequencing sample was made of naive CXCR3- CD8+ T cells from blood. The subset here: CD45RO-CCR7+CD27+CD95- naive CD8+ T cells lacking CXCR3 (TNR3-). The receptors were sampled from a human donor in good health. Some clones in this sample may be carry-over from other donors' samples.

The chain has TRBV2 and TRBJ2-1; the D call from TCRdb, TRBD2, cannot be confirmed without DNA. The germline V gene has CDR1 SNHLY and CDR2 FYNNEI. The CDR3 length is 15 residues. CDR3 protein: CASRGTSPRENEQFF.

The chain combines TRBV6-5 with TRBJ2-2; no DNA is available, so the TRBD1 call from TCRdb remains unchecked. The CDR3 runs 17 residues. Germline assignment: CDR1 MNHEY and CDR2 SVGAGI. The CDR3 loop is CASSYSDSGVYTGELFF.

CDR3 sequence reads: CASSLAVRITFPQHEQFF. V and J are TRBV7-9 and TRBJ2-1; the TRBD1 assignment by TCRdb is unverifiable without DNA. CDR3 length equals 18 residues. Per the germline V gene, CDR1 is SEHNR and CDR2 is FQNEAQ (reference sequence).

The chain has TRBV18 and TRBJ1-1. Per the germline V gene, CDR1 is KGHSH and CDR2 is LQKENI. This CDR3 has 12 amino acids. CDR3 in amino acids: CASSPREEEAFF.

This chain uses TRBV28 with TRBJ2-7; TCRdb's D call of TRBD1 is untestable without DNA. CDR1 is MDHEN, CDR2 SYDVKM, per germline. This CDR3 comprises 15 residues. The CDR3 region is CASSLMQGATYEQYF. The whole variable domain, filled in from reference TRBV28 and TRBJ2-7, reads DVKVTQSSRYLVKRTGEKVFLECVQDMDHENMFWYRQDPGLGLRLIYFSYDVKMKEKGDIPEGYSVSREKKERFSLILESASTNQTSMYLCASSLMQGATYEQYFGPGTRLTVT.

The chain joins TRBV3-1 to TRBJ1-1. The CDR3 has 13 amino acids. Germline V gene lookup returns CDR1 LGHDT and CDR2 YNNKEL (reference sequence). The chain's CDR3 is CASSPVGDTEAFF.

The chain combines TRBV27 with TRBJ1-1. This CDR3 has 12 residues. Germline-derived CDR1 and CDR2 are MNHEY and SMNVEV (reference sequence). Here the CDR3 reads CASSTARTEAFF.

This sequence joins TRBV6-5 and TRBJ1-5; the TCRdb D gene call, TRBD1, has no DNA to confirm it. The germline V gene encodes CDR1 MNHEY and CDR2 SVGAGI. This CDR3 is built from 13 residues. The CDR3 region is CASSPGGVQPQHF.

The chain joins TRBV12-3 or TRBV12-4 to TRBJ2-5; TCRdb reports TRBD1, a call that lacks DNA to check it against. The CDR3 runs to 14 residues. This CDR3 is CASSLDRGQETQYF.

CDR3 amino acids: CASTLTRTVNTEAFF. The chain combines TRBV28 with TRBJ1-1; no DNA is available, so the TRBD1 call from TCRdb remains unchecked. The CDR3 spans 15 residues. Germline CDR1 MDHEN, CDR2 SYDVKM.

The gene calls are TRBV11-2 and TRBJ1-2; TCRdb's D call of TRBD1 is untestable without DNA. The CDR3 extends over 15 amino acids. Looked up from germline, CDR1 is SGHAT and CDR2 is FQNNGV. This CDR3 is CASSFGRTGNYGYTF. Complete variable domain (other parts from reference TRBV11-2 and TRBJ1-2): EAGVAQSPRYKIIEKRQSVAFWCNPISGHATLYWYQQILGQGPKLLIQFQNNGVVDDSQLPKDRFSAERLKGVDSTLKIQPAKLEDSAVYLCASSFGRTGNYGYTFGSGTRLTVV.

The V gene is TRBV29-1, the J gene TRBJ2-5; TCRdb picks TRBD1, but there is no DNA to check that call. Germline values: CDR1 SQVTM, CDR2 ANQGSEA. The CDR3 has 14 residues. CDR3 residues: CSVEERTGKETQYF.

The rearrangement joins TRBV11-2 to TRBJ2-7; with no DNA, the TCRdb D assignment of TRBD1 cannot be verified. This CDR3 region has 12 residues. Germline CDR1 is SGHAT and CDR2 is FQNNGV. CDR3 protein: CASSLDPAEQYF.

The V gene is TRBV4-1, the J gene TRBJ2-7; TCRdb indicates TRBD2, and absent DNA this call remains unverified. Germline V CDR1 and CDR2: MGHRA, YSYEKL. The CDR3 loop spans 14 amino acids. The CDR3: CASSPGLGDYEQYF.